Listed below are T cell receptor beta chains from one sample, sequenced in a study of identical twins. TCRdb re-derived calls from the 5' RACE reads in MiXCR, one entry per CDR3 protein. In the table there are under 900,000 distinct CDR3 sequences, 15% to 20% of which are singletons. The same sample was also used in a study of T cells expressing NK-cell markers.

Sequenced material: PBMCs. Source of these receptors: a young woman in good health. CDR3s include the opening cysteine and the closing phenylalanine or tryptophan. D genes are given only for firm matches. Not all rows give a size; the values are once, few, many and, for expanded clones, a class.

D | J | size | V | length | DNA | CDR3
TRBD1 | TRBJ2-2 | few | TRBV5-1 | 16 | TGCGCCAGCAGCTTGGCCGGGACAGGATACACCGGGGAGCTGTTTTTT | CASSLAGTGYTGELFF
TRBD2 | TRBJ2-2 | - | TRBV20-1 | 15 | TGCAGTGCTAGACCGAGCGGGAGGGGGGCCGGGGAGCTGTTTTTT | CSARPSGRGAGELFF
TRBD2 | TRBJ2-7 | few | TRBV4-3 | 18 | TGCGCCAGCAGCCAGTCAATCTGGGATAGCGGGACCTACTACGAGCAGTACTTC | CASSQSIWDSGTYYEQYF
- | TRBJ2-7 | few | TRBV5-1 | 14 | TGCGCCAGCACCACTCCGAGGGAAGGCTACGAGCAGTACTTC | CASTTPREGYEQYF
TRBD2 | TRBJ2-3 | few | TRBV20-1 | 18 | TGCAGTGCTAGACTTCTTCTTCTGGCGGGGGGCTTCACAGATACGCAGTATTTT | CSARLLLLAGGFTDTQYF
- | TRBJ2-7 | - | TRBV4-3 | 15 | TGCGCCAGCAGCCGGGGGCAGGGACCCAAGAACGAGCAGTACTTC | CASSRGQGPKNEQYF
- | TRBJ1-2 | - | TRBV12-3/TRBV12-4 | 11 | TGTGCCAGTGGGGGTACGGATGGCTACACCTTC | CASGGTDGYTF
- | TRBJ1-2 | few | TRBV7-8 | 14 | TGTGCCAGCAGCTTGTCGACACTCATCCTTGGCTACACCTTC | CASSLSTLILGYTF
TRBD1 | TRBJ2-3 | few | TRBV20-1 | 14 | TGCAGTGCTAGGGGGACAGGGGGCCCCACTACGCAGTATTTT | CSARGTGGPTTQYF
TRBD2 | TRBJ2-2 | few | TRBV7-7 | 15 | TGTGCCAGCAGCTTAAGCCTAGCGGGAGGAGGGGAGCTGTTTTTT | CASSLSLAGGGELFF
- | TRBJ2-1 | few | TRBV7-2 | 14 | TGTGCCAGCAGCTTAGCATACCCTTACAATGAGCAGTTCTTC | CASSLAYPYNEQFF
- | TRBJ2-7 | - | TRBV10-3 | 12 | TGTGCCATCAGTGAGTTTGGGGACGAGCAGTACTTC | CAISEFGDEQYF
- | TRBJ1-4 | - | TRBV7-3 | 13 | TGTGCCAGCAGCTGGGGGTCTAATGAAAAACTGTTTTTT | CASSWGSNEKLFF